The 13 T cell receptor beta chains reported below all come from one sample, sequenced in a study of shared clonotypes between healthy human individuals. Using immunoSEQ multiplex PCR, the repertoire was profiled, and TCRdb retains in-frame clones only, with some absent. The top ten clones hold around 1.5% of a sample with about 960,000 clones, less than 85% of them seen once. The sequenced sample consisted of memory CD4+ T cells sorted from blood. Described subset: CD45RA-negative fraction. The receptors derive from a man between 18 and 35 years old in good health.

The gene calls are TRBV10-3 and TRBJ2-7; 10 bases fit TRBD1. The CDR3 is 15 amino acids. V was clipped by 5 bases and J by 2 bases; unmatched bases: 6. The germline CDR1 and CDR2 sequences are ENHRY and SYGVKD. This CDR3 is CAISPGTGVTYEQYF. The CDR3 DNA sequence: TGTGCCATCAGTCCAGGGACAGGGGTCACCTACGAGCAGTACTTC.

CDR3 region: CASSLYGTGDYEQYF. CDR3 nucleotide sequence: TGCGCCAGCAGCTTGTATGGGACAGGGGACTACGAGCAGTACTTC. J is TRBJ2-7 and V is TRBV5-1; 10 bases align to TRBD1. The CDR3 has 15 amino acids. After removal of 1 base from V and 3 bases from J, the junction contained 4 bases not matched to a gene. CDR1 and CDR2 (germline): SGHRS, YFSETQ.

This chain joins TRBV9 and TRBJ1-6; no definite D call. CDR1 is SGDLS, CDR2 YYNGEE, per germline. The CDR3 contains 17 residues. The V gene lost 3 bases and the J gene lost 10 bases, with 23 bases spanning the gap. In nucleotides, the CDR3 is TGTGCCAGCAGCGCCAACCTTGGTGAGGGTTCAAGATCACCCCTCCACTTT. Residues: CASSANLGEGSRSPLHF.

This clone was seen a handful of times. The chain recombines TRBV28 with TRBJ2-1; the match to TRBD2 covers 8 bases. CDR3 length: 17 amino acids. CDR1 MDHEN and CDR2 SYDVKM come from the germline V gene. V lost 3 bases, J lost 5 bases, and 12 bases stayed unmatched. CDR3 region: CASSLRFGAGGNNEQFF. The CDR3, as DNA: TGTGCCAGCAGTTTGAGATTCGGGGCGGGAGGAAACAATGAGCAGTTCTTC.

The J gene is TRBJ2-4, the V gene TRBV6-5; TRBD2 matches 9 bases. The junction had 4 bases not matched to a gene; V was cut back by 7 bases and J by 0 bases. CDR3 length: 15 residues. The germline V gene encodes CDR1 MNHEY and CDR2 SVGAGI. CDR3 amino acids: CASTPLAGAKNIQYF. DNA for the CDR3: TGTGCCAGCACCCCACTAGCGGGAGCCAAAAACATTCAGTACTTC.

This clone was observed a single time. This rearrangement joins TRBV2 to TRBJ1-4; 7 bases agree with TRBD1. J gave up 3 bases and V 3 bases, and 4 bases lay outside the gene matches. CDR3 length equals 15 residues. Looked up from germline, CDR1 is SNHLY and CDR2 is FYNNEI. The CDR3 nucleotides read TGTGCCAGCAGTGATCTAGGGGGCCCTAATGAAAAACTGTTTTTT. The encoded protein is CASSDLGGPNEKLFF.

The rearrangement uses TRBV5-1 and TRBJ1-4; D possibly corresponds to TRBD1 (5 bases). V dropped 2 bases and J dropped 6 bases, with 11 bases sitting between them. The V gene's germline CDR1 is SGHRS and CDR2 YFSETQ. CDR3 length equals 14 residues. CDR3 amino acids: CASSFAGADEKLFF. The CDR3 DNA is TGCGCCAGCAGCTTTGCCGGGGCCGATGAAAAACTGTTTTTT.

The chain recombines TRBV6-1 with TRBJ2-4; D gene ambiguous. Germline V gene sequence: CDR1 MNHNS, CDR2 SASEGT. The CDR3 is 17 residues long. Trimming took 1 base from V and 0 from J, leaving 13 bases between them. CDR3 DNA sequence: TGTGCCAGCAGTGAAGAGTGGGTAGGCTTAGCCAAAAACATTCAGTACTTC. This translates into CASSEEWVGLAKNIQYF.

J is TRBJ2-7 and V is TRBV10-3; no definite D call. V lost 10 bases and J lost 1, with 14 bases in between. The CDR3 has 13 amino acids. Germline assignment: CDR1 ENHRY and CDR2 SYGVKD. The CDR3 coding sequence is TGTGCCACCACGTCGGTAGTATCCTACGAGCAGTACTTC. Translation: CATTSVVSYEQYF.

The rearrangement links TRBV6-6 to TRBJ1-2, with TRBD1 matching over 10 bases. The trim removed 6 bases at V and 3 bases at J, leaving 4 bases unmatched. The germline CDR1 and CDR2 sequences are MNHNY and SVGAGI (reference sequence). The CDR3 totals 14 residues. The CDR3 here is CASRQGQGDYGYTF. The CDR3, as DNA: TGTGCCAGCAGGCAAGGACAGGGGGACTATGGCTACACCTTC.

The chain employs TRBV7-2 and TRBJ1-2; perhaps TRBD1 as D (5 bases). The CDR3 runs to 16 residues. V lost 5 bases to trimming and J lost 8 bases, with 24 bases between them. CDR1 is SGHTA, CDR2 FQGNSA, per germline. The CDR3 reads CASSLSSSGDFGGYTF. The CDR3 DNA follows: TGTGCCAGCAGCCTATCTTCATCTGGGGACTTCGGAGGCTACACCTTC.

This clone has a handful of counts. This sequence joins TRBV28 and TRBJ2-1; D gene uncertain. Trimming cost V 2 bases and J 3 bases, with 5 bases left between them. CDR3 length: 13 amino acids. Germline V CDR1 and CDR2: MDHEN, SYDVKM. CDR3 residues: CASSLGFYNEQFF. CDR3 DNA: TGTGCCAGCAGTTTAGGGTTCTACAATGAGCAGTTCTTC.

This clone was observed a handful of times. The V and J genes are TRBV5-4 and TRBJ1-6; D gene uncertain. Trimming stripped 0 bases from V and 7 bases from J, with 8 bases between. Germline values: CDR1 SGHNT, CDR2 YYREEE (reference sequence). CDR3 length equals 14 residues. The CDR3 nucleotides read TGTGCCAGCAGCTTGGCGGGCGTAAATTCACCCCTCCACTTT. Translation: CASSLAGVNSPLHF.